The 21 T cell receptor beta chains in this list originate from one sample, sequenced in a study of T cell changes during pregnancy in multiple sclerosis. Generated by immunoSEQ multiplex PCR, the TCRdb table keeps only in-frame clones and is missing some. The sample carries roughly 51,000 clones, 80% to 95% recorded once. The specimen was CD4+ T cells from peripheral blood mononuclear cells, collected after pregnancy. Every receptor here comes from a female donor in good health, enrolled as a control in a pregnancy study.

The chain joins TRBV7-2 to TRBJ2-1; 9 bases match TRBD2. After removal of 6 bases from V and 4 bases from J, the junction contained 10 bases not matched to a gene. This CDR3 contains 16 residues. The germline V gene has CDR1 SGHTA and CDR2 FQGNSA. The DNA for the CDR3 is TGTGCCAGCAGGGCCCCGGGACTAGCCGCGTACAATGAGCAGTTCTTC. This translates into CASRAPGLAAYNEQFF.

The chain couples TRBV30 to TRBJ1-1; no reliable D call. Trimming cost V 2 bases and J 0 bases, with 7 bases left between them. This CDR3 spans 13 amino acids. The germline gives CDR1 GTSNPN, CDR2 SVGIG (reference sequence). This CDR3 is CAWSNSLNTEAFF. The CDR3 nucleotides are TGTGCCTGGAGTAACAGTCTGAACACTGAAGCTTTCTTT. The full variable domain, its missing parts supplied by reference TRBV30 and TRBJ1-1, is SQTIHQWPATLVQPVGSPLSLECTVEGTSNPNLYWYRQAAGRGLQLLFYSVGIGQISSEVPQNLSASRPQDRQFILSSKKLLLSDSGFYLCAWSNSLNTEAFFGQGTRLTVV.

This rearrangement joins TRBV7-9 to TRBJ1-2, with 10 nucleotides matching TRBD1. J gave up 0 bases and V 1 base, and 2 bases lay outside the gene matches. Germline V gene sequence: CDR1 SEHNR, CDR2 FQNEAQ (reference sequence). This CDR3 has 16 amino acids. The CDR3 spells CASSLGQGATNYGYTF. Here the CDR3 DNA reads TGTGCCAGCAGCTTAGGACAGGGGGCGACTAACTATGGCTACACCTTC.

V usage is TRBV7-2 and J usage is TRBJ1-5; 9 bases are a match to TRBD1. The CDR3 extends over 15 amino acids. Germline CDR1 is SGHTA and CDR2 is FQGNSA. Trimming at V came to 3 bases and at J to 1 base, leaving 1 base not matched to a gene. CDR3 coding DNA: TGTGCCAGCAGCTTCGACAGGGGGAGCAATCAGCCCCAGCATTTT. Its translation: CASSFDRGSNQPQHF.

In this sample, this clone turned up a few times. The rearrangement uses TRBV30 and TRBJ1-1; unclear D gene. V was shortened by 5 bases and J by 1 base, with 14 bases between the two germline ends. This CDR3 region has 14 residues. In germline, CDR1 is GTSNPN, CDR2 SVGIG (reference sequence). CDR3 sequence: CAWAVGGSNTEAFF. Written as DNA, the CDR3 is TGTGCCTGGGCTGTGGGAGGGTCGAACACTGAAGCTTTCTTT.

The gene calls are TRBV4-2 and TRBJ2-7, with a possible D match to TRBD2 (7 bases). The CDR3 covers 15 residues. CDR1 is LGHNA, CDR2 YNFKEQ, per germline. The V end was cut by 1 base, the J end by 7 bases, with 17 bases between. The CDR3 DNA is TGTGCCAGCAGCCAAGCGGACAGCCTCGGGAGGGAGCAGTACTTC. This translates into CASSQADSLGREQYF.

The chain is built from TRBV7-8 and TRBJ1-5; D is perhaps TRBD1 (5 bases). Germline V CDR1 and CDR2: SGHVS, FQNEAQ. There are 15 residues in the CDR3. V lost 5 bases, J lost 6 bases, and 17 bases lay in between. CDR3 sequence: CASSPQPRGVQPQHF. The CDR3 nucleotides read TGTGCCAGCAGCCCACAACCACGGGGGGTTCAGCCCCAGCATTTT.

V and J are TRBV29-1 and TRBJ1-1; TRBD1 matches at 11 bases. The CDR3 is made up of 15 amino acids. The J segment lost 3 bases and the V segment lost 2 bases, leaving 5 bases of the junction unmatched. CDR1 SQVTM and CDR2 ANQGSEA come from the germline V gene. DNA of the CDR3: TGCAGCGTTGAAAGGACAGGGGGCGAGGACACTGAAGCTTTCTTT. This translates into CSVERTGGEDTEAFF.

This clone was seen just once. This sequence joins TRBV4-3 and TRBJ1-1; D uncertain. Germline assignment: CDR1 LGHNA and CDR2 YSLEER. V was trimmed by 0 bases and J by 2 bases, leaving 10 bases between them. The CDR3 is made up of 15 amino acids. CDR3 nucleotide sequence: TGCGCCAGCAGCCAAGATCGAACAGCCAACACTGAAGCTTTCTTT. Translated, it gives CASSQDRTANTEAFF.

V gene TRBV7-2 combines with J gene TRBJ2-1, with 13 nucleotides matching TRBD2. V lost 5 bases, J lost 5 bases, and 6 bases stayed unmatched. Germline CDR1 is SGHTA and CDR2 is FQGNSA. CDR3 length equals 16 residues. CDR3 DNA: TGTGCCAGCAGCCTGCGACTAGCGGGGGGTAACAATGAGCAGTTCTTC. Residues: CASSLRLAGGNNEQFF.

J is TRBJ2-7 and V is TRBV10-1; 7 positions agree with TRBD1. Germline values: CDR1 WNHNN, CDR2 SYGVQD (reference sequence). V gave up 8 bases and J gave up 2 bases; unmatched junction bases: 12. This CDR3 contains 15 residues. CDR3 bases: TGCGCCAGCCCGTCCCGACAGGGAGTTACCTACGAGCAGTACTTC. This codes for CASPSRQGVTYEQYF.

The gene calls are TRBV30 and TRBJ1-2, with D possibly matching TRBD1 (6 bases). Germline CDR1 GTSNPN, CDR2 SVGIG (reference sequence). The germline V and J ends were trimmed by 5 bases and 2 bases, with 6 bases remaining between them. The CDR3 spans 11 residues. CDR3 loop: CAWGQNYGYTF. For the CDR3, the DNA is TGTGCCTGGGGACAGAACTATGGCTACACCTTC.

V gene TRBV5-8 combines with J gene TRBJ1-6, with D perhaps matching TRBD1 (5 bases). Germline CDR1 reads SGHTS; CDR2 reads YDEGEE. The germline V and J ends were trimmed by 6 bases and 7 bases, with 14 bases remaining between them. The CDR3 runs 14 residues. CDR3 loop: CASIRGTLNSPLHF. Here the CDR3 DNA reads TGTGCCAGCATACGGGGGACCTTAAATTCACCCCTCCACTTT.

The DNA for the CDR3 is TGTGCCAGCAGCCTACGGACATCTATGAACACTGAAGCTTTCTTT. Protein product: CASSLRTSMNTEAFF. The chain carries TRBV5-4 and TRBJ1-1; maybe TRBD1 (5 bases). CDR1 and CDR2 from the germline V gene are SGHNT and YYREEE (reference sequence). Trimming removed 4 bases from V and 0 bases from J, with 13 bases in between. This CDR3 is built from 15 residues.

This clone was counted a few times. The CDR3 loop reads CASSLTAGTEEKLFF. The DNA for the CDR3 is TGTGCCAGCAGCTTAACGGCCGGGACAGAAGAAAAACTGTTTTTT. The V gene is TRBV7-9, the J gene TRBJ1-4; 7 bases are shared with TRBD1. The CDR3 totals 15 residues. Germline CDR1 reads SEHNR; CDR2 reads FQNEAQ (reference sequence). V shed 2 bases, J shed 8 bases, and the junction held 8 bases outside the gene matches.

The chain employs TRBV9 and TRBJ2-3, with 7 bases aligning to TRBD2. The germline V gene has CDR1 SGDLS and CDR2 YYNGEE. With 0 bases clipped from V and 5 bases from J, the junction kept 3 bases outside the gene matches. CDR3 size: 14 residues. The DNA of the CDR3 is TGTGCCAGCAGCGTAGAAGGCGGGGGAGATACGCAGTATTTT. It translates to CASSVEGGGDTQYF.

V and J are TRBV19 and TRBJ2-4; perhaps TRBD2 as D (8 bases). CDR3 length equals 17 residues. V lost 5 bases and J 3 bases, leaving 20 bases between the germline ends. CDR1 is LNHDA and CDR2 is SQIVND in the germline V gene (reference sequence). CDR3 sequence (DNA): TGTGCCAGTAGTCCCCCGACAGGGACTAGTGTCAAAAACATTCAGTACTTC. Its translation is CASSPPTGTSVKNIQYF.

The rearrangement joins TRBV5-4 to TRBJ1-3; D uncertain. V gave up 0 bases and J gave up 0 bases, with 10 bases separating them. CDR1 and CDR2 from the germline V gene are SGHNT and YYREEE (reference sequence). CDR3 length: 16 amino acids. CDR3 in DNA: TGTGCCAGCAGCTTGGGGGGAGTGCTCTCTGGAAACACCATATATTTT. This sequence encodes CASSLGGVLSGNTIYF.

The rearrangement uses TRBV11-3 and TRBJ1-1; tentatively, D is TRBD1 (5 bases). The CDR3 runs 13 residues. CDR1 and CDR2 (germline): SGHNT, YENEEA. The V end lost 3 bases, the J end lost 1 base, and 6 bases lay between the germline ends. The CDR3 DNA follows: TGTGCCAGCAGCTTTGGGGCGAACACTGAAGCTTTCTTT. Residues: CASSFGANTEAFF.

This clone was observed a handful of times. The CDR3: CASSTSGGAYEQYF. The CDR3, as DNA: TGTGCCAGCAGCACTAGCGGGGGGGCCTACGAGCAGTACTTC. The chain uses TRBV7-2 and TRBJ2-7; 13 bases fit TRBD2. V trimming: 5 bases; J trimming: 2 bases; junction bases outside the gene matches: 0. The germline CDR1 and CDR2 sequences are SGHTA and FQGNSA. The CDR3 runs to 14 residues.

This clone was detected only once. The rearrangement joins TRBV4-1 to TRBJ2-1; 7 bases match TRBD1. The ends lost 3 bases at V and 0 bases at J; junction bases unmatched: 5. CDR1 is MGHRA and CDR2 is YSYEKL in the germline V gene. CDR3 size: 16 residues. DNA of the CDR3: TGCGCCAGCAGCCAGACAGGGATAGGCTCCTACAATGAGCAGTTCTTC. This translates into CASSQTGIGSYNEQFF.